Each of the 8 T cell receptor beta chains below was sequenced from the same sample in a study of cytomegalovirus exposure and HLA in healthy donors. With 60 Vbeta and 13 Jbeta primers, the PCR was carried out. Clones were sequenced by immunoSEQ multiplex PCR, and TCRdb holds only the in-frame ones, with some missing. This table holds about 120,000 clones, 65% to 80% found once. Material: PBMCs. These receptors were taken from a human donor in good health.

This clone has more than one count but fewer than ten. This chain uses TRBV2 with TRBJ1-1; TRBD1 might be the D (6 bases). V lost 5 bases, J lost 0 bases, and 10 bases lay in between. The germline gives CDR1 SNHLY, CDR2 FYNNEI. This CDR3 has 14 residues. In DNA form, the CDR3 reads TGTGCCAGCAGTATCCAGGGGATGAACACTGAAGCTTTCTTT. As protein: CASSIQGMNTEAFF.

This chain links TRBV10-1 with TRBJ2-5; D unresolved. The CDR3 runs to 14 residues. Germline V gives CDR1 WNHNN, CDR2 SYGVQD (reference sequence). Trimming pared 2 bases from V and 1 base from J, leaving 8 bases between. The CDR3 is CASSEPGFQETQYF. CDR3 sequence (DNA): TGCGCCAGCAGTGAGCCCGGGTTCCAAGAGACCCAGTACTTC.

V and J are TRBV5-1 and TRBJ2-5; weak D call: TRBD1 (5 bases). The V end was cut by 4 bases, the J end by 1 base, with 14 bases between. Per germline, CDR1 SGHRS and CDR2 YFSETQ. The CDR3 has 15 residues. The CDR3: CASSPQTAPQETQYF. The CDR3 DNA is TGCGCCAGCAGCCCACAGACAGCACCCCAAGAGACCCAGTACTTC.

V gene TRBV28 combines with J gene TRBJ1-2; 9 bases are shared with TRBD1. With 8 bases clipped from V and 5 bases from J, the junction kept 3 bases outside the gene matches. Germline values: CDR1 MDHEN, CDR2 SYDVKM. There are 12 residues in the CDR3. The CDR3 DNA reads as TGTGCCAGCGAGACAGGGGGATATGGCTACACCTTC. Its translation is CASETGGYGYTF.

The genes are TRBV7-9 and TRBJ1-1; 8 bases align to TRBD1. This CDR3 spans 14 amino acids. The germline CDR1 and CDR2 sequences are SEHNR and FQNEAQ (reference sequence). V trimming: 6 bases; J trimming: 0 bases; junction bases outside the gene matches: 3. DNA for the CDR3: TGTGCCAGCAGTCTGGACAGGGTGAACACTGAAGCTTTCTTT. Its translation: CASSLDRVNTEAFF.

This sequence joins TRBV5-6 and TRBJ2-5, with 8 nucleotides matching TRBD2. This CDR3 comprises 15 residues. V shed 4 bases, J shed 3 bases, and the junction held 8 bases outside the gene matches. From germline, CDR1 is SGHDT and CDR2 YYEEEE. Here the CDR3 DNA reads TGTGCCAGCAGCCCCCCGGGACTAGTAAAAGAGACCCAGTACTTC. This gives the protein CASSPPGLVKETQYF.

The chain uses TRBV5-6 and TRBJ1-1, with D unresolved. The CDR3 covers 16 residues. Germline V gene data show CDR1 as SGHDT and CDR2 as YYEEEE. V dropped 0 bases and J dropped 0 bases, with 12 bases sitting between them. The CDR3 DNA sequence: TGTGCCAGCAGCTTGGGGGAGGACCTATTGAACACTGAAGCTTTCTTT. It yields the protein CASSLGEDLLNTEAFF.

The V and J genes are TRBV19 and TRBJ1-1, with D maybe TRBD1 (5 bases). Deletions cut 9 bases from V and 0 bases from J, with 8 bases between. CDR1 and CDR2 (germline): LNHDA, SQIVND (reference sequence). CDR3 size: 12 residues. CDR3 sequence (DNA): TGTGCCAGCCAGGGATTGAACACTGAAGCTTTCTTT. Translation: CASQGLNTEAFF.